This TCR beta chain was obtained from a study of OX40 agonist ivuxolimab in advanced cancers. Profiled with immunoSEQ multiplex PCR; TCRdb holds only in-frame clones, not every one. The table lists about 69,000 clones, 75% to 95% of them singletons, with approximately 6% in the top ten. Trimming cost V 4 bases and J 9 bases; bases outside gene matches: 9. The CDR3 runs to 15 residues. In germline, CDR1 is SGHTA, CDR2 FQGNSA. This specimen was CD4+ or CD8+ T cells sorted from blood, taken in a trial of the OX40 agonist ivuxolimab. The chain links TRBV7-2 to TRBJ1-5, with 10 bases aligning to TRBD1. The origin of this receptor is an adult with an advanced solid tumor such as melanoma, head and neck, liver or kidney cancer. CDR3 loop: CASSSTGGGNAPQHF. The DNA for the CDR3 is TGTGCCAGCAGCTCGACAGGGGGCGGTAACGCGCCCCAGCATTTT.